The next 2 T cell receptor beta chains were all read from a single sample in a study of cytomegalovirus exposure and HLA in healthy donors listed by TCRdb under 2017. The method behind the library was the immunoSEQ multiplex PCR assay. The multiplex PCR relied on a mix of 60 forward primers for TCR Vbeta segments and 13 reverse primers for TCR Jbeta segments. TCRdb provides this immuneACCESS table in a form limited to in-frame rearrangements. Some clones are lacking; in checked studies, under half of them reflect an unresolved V gene, and why the rest are absent is not known. This sample has 130,000 or so clones in its table, and 83% of those were observed once. More than 1.5% of the sample rests with the top ten. Source material: PBMCs. The receptors derive from a man in his forties or fifties in good health and CMV-seronegative.

Only a few counts were recorded for this clone. CDR3 nucleotides: TGTGCCAGCAGCTTCTGGACATACGTTAGCAATCAGCCCCAGCATTTT. This translates into CASSFWTYVSNQPQHF. J is TRBJ1-5 and V is TRBV5-6; a possible D gene is TRBD1 (5 bases). The CDR3 extends over 16 amino acids. The germline gives CDR1 SGHDT, CDR2 YYEEEE. Trimming took off 2 bases at V and 0 bases at J, with 12 bases between the two ends.

This clone was counted a few times. One end of the junction fails to match germline, which may point to a read error. V usage is TRBV19 and J usage is TRBJ2-6, with a possible D match to TRBD1 (5 bases). The V gene's germline CDR1 is LNHDA and CDR2 SQIVND (reference sequence). The CDR3 has 12 residues. CDR3 bases: TGTGCCAGTAGTAGGGCACAGGCTTTACCTGTATTC. Translation: CASSRAQALPVF.